A single T cell receptor (beta chain) is shown here with its context. Germline V gene sequence: CDR1 LGHDT, CDR2 YNNKEL (reference sequence). V gave up 4 bases and J gave up 3 bases; unmatched junction bases: 8. The CDR3 extends over 16 amino acids. The sample comes from a study of blood T cell repertoires in COVID-19. Study summary: Material from acute and convalescent COVID-19 was sourced from the United States, Italy and Spain.

Method: immunoSEQ multiplex PCR; TCRdb's copy keeps in-frame clones and lacks some. The table has about 43,000 clones, roughly 90% seen once. The chain joins TRBV3-1 (or the pseudogene TRBV3-2) to TRBJ2-5; TRBD2 agrees at 10 bases. The specimen was peripheral blood. This TCR came from a man aged 55 to 69 with active COVID-19. The CDR3 reads CASSPRTLAGEETQYF. DNA of the CDR3: TGTGCCAGCAGCCCAAGAACCCTAGCGGGAGAAGAGACCCAGTACTTC.